A selection of T cell receptor beta chains follows, all from one sample in a study of monozygotic twins with inflammatory bowel disease. TCRdb processed the 5' RACE reads again and assigns one entry to each CDR3 protein, with no DNA. The listing contains a few hundred thousand distinct CDR3 sequences. The sequencing input was blood. These receptors all come from a human donor with ulcerative colitis or Crohn's disease, or a healthy co-twin of an affected twin (not recorded which). CDR3s include the opening cysteine and the closing phenylalanine or tryptophan. Fields, in order: J gene, V gene, CDR3 protein.

TRBJ1-2	TRBV20-1	CSASRTGVGGYTF
TRBJ2-5	TRBV5-1	CASSLSNTQETQYF
TRBJ2-5	TRBV20-1	CSASPSGGSETQYF
TRBJ2-3	TRBV20-1	CSALPSGGVSTDTQYF
TRBJ2-1	TRBV7-2	CASSFKNEQFF
TRBJ2-1	TRBV6-6	CASSPDRVNEQFF
TRBJ2-3	TRBV10-3	CAISESSSGTDTQYF
TRBJ2-7	TRBV20-1	CSAWGTAYEQYF
TRBJ1-1	TRBV7-9	CASSFWTVNTEAFF
TRBJ2-3	TRBV15	CATSRDTNWRSTDTQYF
TRBJ2-1	TRBV21-1	CASSTNRGVPFF
TRBJ2-5	TRBV4-2	CASSQGTSGRPETQYF
TRBJ2-1	TRBV7-2	CASNLPLAGGLNEQFF
TRBJ2-7	TRBV29-1	CSVDLTGTGVREQYF
TRBJ1-4	TRBV11-2	CASSQHGATNEKLFF
TRBJ2-5	TRBV20-1	CSARGVRETQYF
TRBJ2-2	TRBV20-1	CSARDPVPLLRDKGELFF
TRBJ1-6	TRBV5-4	CASSRRTGGHSPLHF
TRBJ1-3	TRBV7-2	CASSLGSISGNTIYF
TRBJ2-1	TRBV5-1	CASSLVPSGSYNEQFF
TRBJ1-1	TRBV6-5	CASSYSRPMNTEAFF
TRBJ2-7	TRBV24-1	CATSDLDRPSYEQYF
TRBJ2-1	TRBV28	CASRPLRNEQFF
TRBJ2-7	TRBV5-1	CASSLEGGLPYEQYF
TRBJ2-2	TRBV5-1	CASSRRTSVGPSELFF
TRBJ2-5	TRBV4-3	CASSQDFAGGEETQYF
TRBJ2-1	TRBV28	CASEPGHVSDNEQFF
TRBJ1-5	TRBV28	CAGGPSSGHQPQHF
TRBJ2-1	TRBV6-1	CASSDPGGTNNEQFF
TRBJ2-5	TRBV5-1	CASSLTTVETQYF
TRBJ2-3	TRBV18	CASSPRQSLSADTQYF
TRBJ2-1	TRBV20-1	CSALRSGTGNEQFF
TRBJ2-1	TRBV28	CAGGARTYNEQFF